This is a list of T cell receptor beta chains from one sample in a study of technical replicates of blood from several donors. TCRdb's table, derived via immunoSEQ multiplex PCR, lists solely in-frame clones and lacks some. The table records under 90,000 clones, roughly 93% of them present only once. The sequenced material came from T cells isolated from PBMCs. The receptors stem from a human donor in good health. The CDR3 runs from the conserved cysteine through the conserved F or W. The order of the fields is clone size, V gene, J gene, D gene, CDR3 protein, CDR3 DNA. A D gene is named only where the DNA matches it firmly. Only some rows state a clone size, as once, few, many or a class for expanded clones.

abundance: -
v_gene: TRBV4-1
j_gene: TRBJ1-2
d_gene: -
CDR3aa: CASSQDRLEPGHRPNYGYTF
CDR3nt: TGCGCCAGCAGCCAAGATAGGTTAGAACCGGGACACAGACCTAACTATGGCTACACCTTC

abundance: -
v_gene: TRBV6-5
j_gene: TRBJ1-4
d_gene: -
CDR3aa: CASSYGAVSNEKLFF
CDR3nt: TGTGCCAGCAGTTACGGGGCAGTATCTAATGAAAAACTGTTTTTT

abundance: few
v_gene: TRBV30
j_gene: TRBJ1-1
d_gene: -
CDR3aa: CAWLGGRAANTEAFF
CDR3nt: TGTGCCTGGCTGGGGGGAAGGGCGGCGAACACTGAAGCTTTCTTT

abundance: -
v_gene: TRBV29-1
j_gene: TRBJ2-2
d_gene: -
CDR3aa: CSVDGPDGGSDTGELFF
CDR3nt: TGCAGCGTTGACGGCCCCGATGGGGGGTCGGACACCGGGGAGCTGTTTTTT

abundance: -
v_gene: TRBV25-1
j_gene: TRBJ2-1
d_gene: TRBD2
CDR3aa: CASSEERLAVYNEQFF
CDR3nt: TGTGCCAGCAGTGAAGAAAGACTAGCGGTGTACAATGAGCAGTTCTTC

abundance: -
v_gene: TRBV5-1
j_gene: TRBJ2-1
d_gene: TRBD1
CDR3aa: CASTRQGAAYNEQFF
CDR3nt: TGCGCCAGCACTCGACAGGGGGCCGCCTACAATGAGCAGTTCTTC

abundance: -
v_gene: TRBV13
j_gene: TRBJ1-1
d_gene: -
CDR3aa: CASSLESRGFYGTEAFF
CDR3nt: TGTGCCAGCAGCTTAGAATCGCGGGGGTTTTATGGCACTGAAGCTTTCTTT

abundance: once
v_gene: TRBV28
j_gene: TRBJ1-2
d_gene: -
CDR3aa: CASGRLNYGYTF
CDR3nt: TGTGCCAGCGGAAGACTTAACTATGGCTACACCTTC

abundance: -
v_gene: TRBV19
j_gene: TRBJ2-1
d_gene: -
CDR3aa: CASRQESSYNEQFF
CDR3nt: TGTGCCAGTAGACAGGAGAGCTCCTACAATGAGCAGTTCTTC

abundance: -
v_gene: TRBV27
j_gene: TRBJ2-2
d_gene: -
CDR3aa: CASSFYPLSGGELFF
CDR3nt: TGTGCCAGCAGTTTCTACCCTCTATCTGGCGGGGAGCTGTTTTTT

abundance: -
v_gene: TRBV5-6
j_gene: TRBJ1-2
d_gene: -
CDR3aa: CASQSIGQILNYGYTF
CDR3nt: TGTGCCAGCCAATCCATCGGACAGATTCTTAACTATGGCTACACCTTC

abundance: -
v_gene: TRBV6-5
j_gene: TRBJ1-1
d_gene: TRBD1
CDR3aa: CASSYQGTVNTEAFF
CDR3nt: TGTGCCAGCAGTTACCAGGGGACAGTAAACACTGAAGCTTTCTTT

abundance: -
v_gene: TRBV29-1
j_gene: TRBJ2-2
d_gene: TRBD2
CDR3aa: CSVEASGLAGDTGELFF
CDR3nt: TGCAGCGTTGAAGCGTCGGGACTAGCCGGGGACACCGGGGAGCTGTTTTTT

abundance: -
v_gene: TRBV5-4
j_gene: TRBJ2-7
d_gene: TRBD1
CDR3aa: CASSPGTGAYEQYF
CDR3nt: TGTGCCAGCAGCCCCGGTACAGGGGCCTACGAGCAGTACTTC

abundance: -
v_gene: TRBV4-2
j_gene: TRBJ2-7
d_gene: TRBD2
CDR3aa: CASSQNTGTSGLPYEQYF
CDR3nt: TGTGCCAGCAGCCAAAACACGGGGACTAGCGGGTTACCCTACGAGCAGTACTTC

abundance: -
v_gene: TRBV5-1
j_gene: TRBJ2-5
d_gene: -
CDR3aa: CASSPLGETQYF
CDR3nt: TGCGCCAGCAGCCCCCTCGGGGAGACCCAGTACTTC

abundance: -
v_gene: TRBV7-9
j_gene: TRBJ1-2
d_gene: -
CDR3aa: CASSPSGTPWGQDYGYTF
CDR3nt: TGTGCCAGCAGCCCCTCCGGGACACCTTGGGGGCAGGACTATGGCTACACCTTC

abundance: once
v_gene: TRBV28
j_gene: TRBJ2-7
d_gene: -
CDR3aa: CASSSYTMDSYPSYEQYF
CDR3nt: TGTGCCAGCAGTTCCTACACCATGGACAGCTATCCCTCCTACGAGCAGTACTTC

abundance: -
v_gene: TRBV6-5
j_gene: TRBJ1-2
d_gene: -
CDR3aa: CASRRRQTWYGYTF
CDR3nt: TGTGCCAGCAGGCGACGACAAACCTGGTATGGCTACACCTTC

abundance: -
v_gene: TRBV7-9
j_gene: TRBJ1-1
d_gene: TRBD1
CDR3aa: CASRDRAMNTEAFF
CDR3nt: TGTGCCAGCAGGGACAGGGCCATGAACACTGAAGCTTTCTTT

abundance: -
v_gene: TRBV30
j_gene: TRBJ2-3
d_gene: -
CDR3aa: CAWRRGKTASSTDTQYF
CDR3nt: TGTGCCTGGAGGAGGGGGAAGACTGCTTCTAGCACAGATACGCAGTATTTT

abundance: -
v_gene: TRBV5-1
j_gene: TRBJ2-1
d_gene: TRBD2
CDR3aa: CASRSGGLAGDEQFF
CDR3nt: TGCGCCAGCAGATCCGGAGGGCTAGCGGGGGATGAGCAGTTCTTC

abundance: -
v_gene: TRBV27
j_gene: TRBJ2-7
d_gene: -
CDR3aa: CASSVRDTYEQYF
CDR3nt: TGTGCCAGCAGTGTACGGGACACTTACGAGCAGTACTTC

abundance: -
v_gene: TRBV5-1
j_gene: TRBJ1-5
d_gene: TRBD1
CDR3aa: CASSLEPGGRQPQHF
CDR3nt: TGCGCCAGCAGCTTGGAGCCAGGGGGCCGGCAGCCCCAGCATTTT

abundance: -
v_gene: TRBV25-1
j_gene: TRBJ2-5
d_gene: -
CDR3aa: CASSVGVWQIQETQYF
CDR3nt: TGTGCCAGCAGTGTAGGAGTTTGGCAGATCCAAGAGACCCAGTACTTC

abundance: -
v_gene: TRBV5-8
j_gene: TRBJ1-3
d_gene: -
CDR3aa: CASSLERAEVSGNTIYF
CDR3nt: TGTGCCAGCAGCTTGGAGCGGGCGGAAGTCTCTGGAAACACCATATATTTT

abundance: once
v_gene: TRBV28
j_gene: TRBJ1-5
d_gene: -
CDR3aa: CASSPQVGRGNQPQHF
CDR3nt: TGTGCCAGCAGCCCCCAGGTCGGGAGGGGCAATCAGCCCCAGCATTTT

abundance: -
v_gene: TRBV28
j_gene: TRBJ1-5
d_gene: TRBD1
CDR3aa: CASSAGQGDQPQHF
CDR3nt: TGTGCCAGCAGCGCCGGACAGGGGGATCAGCCCCAGCATTTT

abundance: once
v_gene: TRBV6-5
j_gene: TRBJ2-3
d_gene: TRBD2
CDR3aa: CASSYREAHTDTQYF
CDR3nt: TGTGCCAGCAGTTACCGGGAGGCTCACACAGATACGCAGTATTTT

abundance: -
v_gene: TRBV28
j_gene: TRBJ2-1
d_gene: -
CDR3aa: CASSLSVMTGGELYNEQFF
CDR3nt: TGTGCCAGCAGTTTATCTGTCATGACTGGCGGGGAATTATACAATGAGCAGTTCTTC

abundance: -
v_gene: TRBV6-4
j_gene: TRBJ2-1
d_gene: TRBD2
CDR3aa: CASNNEAGGPPGEGNEQFF
CDR3nt: TGTGCCAGCAACAACGAAGCGGGAGGGCCCCCCGGAGAAGGTAATGAGCAGTTCTTC

abundance: -
v_gene: TRBV5-6
j_gene: TRBJ2-5
d_gene: -
CDR3aa: CASSLAWRSQGETQYF
CDR3nt: TGTGCCAGCAGCTTGGCGTGGCGTAGTCAGGGAGAGACCCAGTACTTC

abundance: -
v_gene: TRBV30
j_gene: TRBJ1-5
d_gene: TRBD1
CDR3aa: CAWSDTGAGQPQHF
CDR3nt: TGTGCCTGGAGTGATACAGGGGCGGGTCAGCCCCAGCATTTT

abundance: -
v_gene: TRBV13
j_gene: TRBJ1-2
d_gene: TRBD1
CDR3aa: CASTQGAGGGYGYTF
CDR3nt: TGTGCCAGCACCCAGGGGGCAGGGGGAGGCTATGGCTACACCTTC

abundance: -
v_gene: TRBV27
j_gene: TRBJ1-6
d_gene: -
CDR3aa: CASREGDGRVFSPLHF
CDR3nt: TGTGCCAGCAGAGAGGGGGATGGTAGGGTATTTTCACCCCTCCACTTT

abundance: once
v_gene: TRBV5-1
j_gene: TRBJ1-4
d_gene: -
CDR3aa: CASSFGAGRNEKLFF
CDR3nt: TGCGCCAGCAGCTTTGGAGCTGGGAGAAATGAAAAACTGTTTTTT

abundance: -
v_gene: TRBV6-5
j_gene: TRBJ1-5
d_gene: TRBD1
CDR3aa: CASSPGGASNQPQHF
CDR3nt: TGTGCCAGCAGTCCAGGGGGCGCGAGCAATCAGCCCCAGCATTTT

abundance: -
v_gene: TRBV27
j_gene: TRBJ2-5
d_gene: -
CDR3aa: CASSNKEAQYF
CDR3nt: TGTGCCAGCAGTAATAAAGAGGCCCAGTACTTC

abundance: -
v_gene: TRBV7-8
j_gene: TRBJ2-7
d_gene: TRBD2
CDR3aa: CASSLRLAVYHEQYF
CDR3nt: TGTGCCAGCAGCCTACGACTAGCGGTATACCACGAGCAGTACTTC

abundance: few
v_gene: TRBV13
j_gene: TRBJ1-1
d_gene: -
CDR3aa: CASSSQAEAFF
CDR3nt: TGTGCCAGCAGCTCGCAGGCCGAAGCTTTCTTT